This T cell receptor beta chain was retrieved from a study of cytomegalovirus exposure and HLA in healthy donors. Looking at the study overall: There were some 380 genotyped donors. Of these, roughly 80% fell in the genetic ancestry cluster associated with self-reported Caucasian donors. The study, taken as a whole, reports: In vitro, three CMV-associated chains proved specific for CMV antigens. A later analysis linked a missense variant in DCLRE1C to the trimming of TCR beta V and J genes.

Donors were ostensibly healthy at sampling, although undocumented immune exposures were probable. Use of 60 Vbeta and 13 Jbeta primers characterized the PCR. The method was immunoSEQ multiplex PCR; TCRdb's version includes in-frame clones alone and lacks a portion of them. Of over 100,000 clones listed, approximately 80% are singletons. Worth noting for this clone: What it binds is not known.

Germline CDR1 is SNHLY and CDR2 is FYNNEI. The CDR3 has 15 residues. V shed 7 bases and J shed 1 base, with 16 bases lying between them. This TCR was sampled from a woman in her 40s in good health and CMV-seropositive. The V gene is TRBV2, the J gene TRBJ1-1; no reliable D call. The specimen was PBMCs. The CDR3 DNA is TGTGCCAGCACCCCCGTGAGCACTCCGAACACTGAAGCTTTCTTT. Translated, it gives CASTPVSTPNTEAFF.